This T cell receptor beta chain was captured by sequencing in a study of T cells in Graves' hyperthyroidism and ophthalmopathy (dated by TCRdb to 2018 to 2020). About the study as a whole: Peripheral blood samples were taken at the time of initial diagnosis, prior to any treatment. To identify TCR V-J signatures that set the groups apart, the researchers used a discovery cohort of approximately 98 patients, made up of fewer than 50 with Graves' ophthalmopathy and about 60 with stable Graves' hyperthyroidism. An independent validation cohort of under 20 hyperthyroidism patients and about 16 patients who later progressed to ophthalmopathy tested prospective prediction of ophthalmopathy. The roughly 91 discovery patients were randomly divided into training and test sets at a 7:3 ratio. Thyroid tissue and blood T-cell repertoires from about six Graves' hyperthyroidism patients were also compared in the study. After blood sampling, hyperthyroidism patients were treated with methimazole at a starting dose of 30 mg daily, and ophthalmopathy patients were treated with high-dose intravenous methylprednisolone. The paper reports TCR Vbeta CDR3 sequencing of about 140 peripheral blood samples: 43 ophthalmopathy, 70 to 85 hyperthyroidism and approximately 17 progressor patients. Broad study findings and their caveats: Ophthalmopathy was separated from stable hyperthyroidism by a 13 V-J signature model, with over 85% sensitivity and about 84% specificity obtained in cross-validation and 80%/75% obtained in testing. Sample size was not statistically predetermined, and investigators were not blinded to group allocation. In validation, the model predicted progression to ophthalmopathy with 55% to 71% sensitivity and around 72% specificity, a median of around six months before onset. Most expanded thyroid clonotypes (frequency above 0.001) were also detected in blood, a finding suggesting that blood repertoires may reflect thyroid immune responses.

TCR beta CDR3 regions were amplified from RNA transcripts. The first round of RT-PCR for the TCR CDR3 was performed with the HTBI primer set and the Qiagen OneStep RT-PCR kit. A second multiplex PCR round built the libraries, followed by size selection and purification. Sequencing of the libraries was done on an Illumina HiSeq2000 using paired-end 100 bp reads. On the authors' methods: SOAPnuke was used to process the raw data, removing reads that contained adapters or uncalled bases, had a mean Phred below 15, or lacked an exact match to the constant primer or identifier. High-quality paired reads were merged using COPE v1.2.5, and each unique nucleotide sequence was defined as a clonotype. MiTCR v1.1 was used to align the clonotypes against IMGT TRBV, TRBD and TRBJ reference segments. Only V-J combinations with frequency above 0.0001, covering about 99% of repertoires, were analysed. The TCS score was defined as F50 (clonal expansion) divided by E x V (chaos), with BLOSUM62-based TCRdist calculated between CDR3 peptides within each V-J. Welch's t-statistics and random forest reduced around 510 V-J features to under 15, which were used in a naive Bayes classifier (R e1071). The Morisita-Horn index was used to measure how similar the thyroid and blood repertoires were. TCRdb reworked the public reads: Q25 trimming with fastp, MiXCR clone assembly, productive beta chains retained. Rows merge per CDR3 protein into single entries with the most common DNA and genes. These V and J calls originate from TCRdb's pipeline instead of the authors' own analysis. The sample contains 750,000 to 950,000 distinct CDR3 sequences, approximately 40% of them found a single time. The ten most abundant clones make up 7% to 10% of the sample.

Worth noting for this clonotype: What this receptor recognizes is not known. It has no much larger one-base neighbor in the sample; base qualities were not kept.

Stable Graves' hyperthyroidism was defined as the absence of progression to ophthalmopathy over 18 months of follow-up. The hyperthyroidism patients were between 18 and 65 years old and newly diagnosed, with a disease duration of less than 2 months. Exclusion was applied to patients with uncontrolled infections, other autoimmune diseases, pregnancy or lactation. Diagnoses were based on clinical symptoms, serum thyroxine and TRAb, thyroid ultrasound and orbital computed tomography. Ficoll-Paque density gradient centrifugation was used to isolate PBMCs from around 10 ml of fresh peripheral blood. Trizol reagent was used to extract total RNA, and RNA quality was then checked on an Agilent 2100 Bioanalyzer. The CDR3 contains 13 residues, cysteine and phenylalanine counted. The sequence is cut down to CDR3 DNA, 39 bases in frame from base 1. CDR1 and CDR2 are read off the germline V gene as SGHRS and YFSETQ. Relative to germline, V is 0 bases shorter and J is 6 bases shorter, with 9 bases between their ends.

The sample comprised blood. Recombination joined TRBV5-1 with TRBJ1-1, and perhaps TRBD1 as D gene, on 5 matching bases. The receptor was isolated from a man in his late teens or twenties with Graves' hyperthyroidism. CDR3 region: CASSLAVGAEAFF. The sequenced DNA: TGCGCCAGCAGCTTGGCCGTGGGGGCTGAAGCTTTCTTT.